These 31 T cell receptor beta chains came from one sample sequenced in a study of blood T cell repertoires in COVID-19. Sequencing used immunoSEQ multiplex PCR; TCRdb keeps in-frame clones, though not all of them. This table holds about 260,000 clones, roughly 86% found once. The sequenced sample consisted of PBMCs or T cells enriched from blood (not recorded which). The receptors stem from a woman between 45 and 60 years old who had recovered from COVID-19.

The rearrangement links TRBV30 to TRBJ1-3; 7 bases match TRBD1. The CDR3 loop spans 12 amino acids. Germline V gene lookup returns CDR1 GTSNPN and CDR2 SVGIG (reference sequence). Trimming cost V 5 bases and J 2 bases; bases outside gene matches: 0. CDR3: CAWDRAGNTIYF. CDR3 coding DNA: TGTGCCTGGGACAGGGCTGGAAACACCATATATTTT. The entire variable domain, with the rest obtained from reference TRBV30 and TRBJ1-3, is as follows: SQTIHQWPATLVQPVGSPLSLECTVEGTSNPNLYWYRQAAGRGLQLLFYSVGIGQISSEVPQNLSASRPQDRQFILSSKKLLLSDSGFYLCAWDRAGNTIYFGEGSWLTVV.

This clone was observed once. J is TRBJ1-5 and V is TRBV7-9, with D possibly TRBD1 on 6 matching bases. Looked up from germline, CDR1 is SEHNR and CDR2 is FQNEAQ (reference sequence). The CDR3 spans 17 residues. V gave up 4 bases and J gave up 3 bases, with 19 bases separating them. This CDR3 is CASSSRRPNRDNQPQHF. In DNA form, the CDR3 reads TGTGCCAGCAGCTCCAGGCGGCCTAACAGGGACAATCAGCCCCAGCATTTT.

In the case of this clone: Mismatch with germline at one junction end may stem from a read error. The chain carries TRBV7-7 and TRBJ2-3, with 8 positions matching TRBD1. The CDR3 length is 15 residues. From germline, CDR1 is SSHAT and CDR2 FNYEAQ (reference sequence). CDR3 amino acids: CASSPGTGNADTQYF. CDR3 DNA: TGTGCTAGCAGTCCCGGGACAGGAAATGCCGATACGCAGTATTTT. The variable domain in full, completed from reference TRBV7-7 and TRBJ2-3, reads GAGVSQSPRYKVTKRGQDVTLRCDPISSHATLYWYQQALGQGPEFLTYFNYEAQPDKSGLPSDRFSAERPEGSISTLTIQRTEQRDSAMYRCASSPGTGNADTQYFGPGTRLTVL.

The chain employs TRBV6-1 and TRBJ2-7; tentative D call: TRBD1 (5 bases). V was clipped by 1 base and J by 2 bases, with 15 bases between them. CDR1 is MNHNS and CDR2 is SASEGT in the germline V gene. The CDR3 extends over 16 amino acids. The CDR3 reads CASSEVIGAGPYEQYF. The CDR3 nucleotides are TGTGCCAGCAGTGAAGTGATAGGGGCAGGACCCTACGAGCAGTACTTC.

The rearrangement links TRBV9 to TRBJ1-2, with 7 positions matching TRBD1. With 4 bases clipped from V and 2 bases from J, the junction kept 5 bases outside the gene matches. The CDR3 runs 14 residues. CDR1 and CDR2 from the germline V gene are SGDLS and YYNGEE. The CDR3 sequence is CASSTGQANYGYTF. CDR3 nucleotide sequence: TGTGCCAGCAGCACCGGACAGGCAAACTATGGCTACACCTTC.

The J gene is TRBJ1-1, the V gene TRBV18, with TRBD1 as a possible D gene (5 bases). Germline CDR1 reads KGHSH; CDR2 reads LQKENI. The germline V and J ends were trimmed by 3 bases and 7 bases, with 15 bases remaining between them. The CDR3 spans 14 residues. The CDR3 sequence: CASSPTSSDSEAFF. In DNA form, the CDR3 reads TGTGCCAGCTCACCTACCTCATCCGACAGTGAAGCTTTCTTT.

The V gene is TRBV11-2, the J gene TRBJ2-7; 9 nucleotides match TRBD2. CDR1 is SGHAT, CDR2 FQNNGV, per germline. Germline trimming cut 2 bases from V and 3 bases from J; bases unmatched to any gene: 5. There are 15 residues in the CDR3. DNA for the CDR3: TGTGCCAGCAGCTTAATTGCGGGAGGGTACTACGAGCAGTACTTC. The encoded protein is CASSLIAGGYYEQYF.

The chain couples TRBV12-5 to TRBJ1-3; possibly TRBD1 for D (6 bases). In germline, CDR1 is LGHNT, CDR2 FRNRAP. This CDR3 is built from 13 residues. The V end was cut by 5 bases, the J end by 4 bases, with 9 bases between. The CDR3 coding sequence is TGTGCTAGTGGTACAGGGTCCGGAAACACCATATATTTT. Protein: CASGTGSGNTIYF.

The rearrangement joins TRBV27 to TRBJ2-5; possible D gene TRBD2, 6 bases. Germline assignment: CDR1 MNHEY and CDR2 SMNVEV (reference sequence). The CDR3 has 17 amino acids. V shed 5 bases and J shed 4 bases, with 23 bases lying between them. CDR3 in amino acids: CASSRKASAKVVETQYF. The CDR3 bases are TGTGCCAGCAGTAGGAAGGCTAGCGCCAAAGTCGTAGAGACCCAGTACTTC.

J is TRBJ2-5 and V is TRBV4-1; unclear D gene. Germline V CDR1 and CDR2: MGHRA, YSYEKL. Trimming took 1 base from V and 5 from J, leaving 5 bases between them. There are 12 residues in the CDR3. The CDR3 reads CASSQGQETQYF. The CDR3 DNA reads TGCGCCAGCAGCCAAGGTCAGGAGACCCAGTACTTC.

The chain uses TRBV7-6 and TRBJ1-4; a possible D gene is TRBD1 (5 bases). Germline V gene data show CDR1 as SGHVS and CDR2 as FNYEAQ. The V end lost 4 bases, the J end lost 5 bases, and 17 bases lay between the germline ends. The length of the CDR3 is 16 residues. CDR3 sequence: CASSSRAAAGNEKLFF. The CDR3 DNA reads as TGTGCCAGCAGCTCTAGGGCGGCAGCAGGGAATGAAAAACTGTTTTTT. The full variable domain, its missing parts supplied by reference TRBV7-6 and TRBJ1-4, is GAGVSQSPRYKVTKRGQDVALRCDPISGHVSLYWYRQALGQGPEFLTYFNYEAQQDKSGLPNDRFSAERPEGSISTLTIQRTEQRDSAMYRCASSSRAAAGNEKLFFGSGTQLSVL.

The chain recombines TRBV5-1 with TRBJ1-1; perhaps TRBD1 as D (6 bases). V lost 0 bases and J lost 3, with 6 bases in between. This CDR3 has 13 amino acids. Germline values: CDR1 SGHRS, CDR2 YFSETQ. The DNA of the CDR3 is TGCGCCAGCAGCTTGGACAGGGACACTGAAGCTTTCTTT. Translation: CASSLDRDTEAFF.

The chain joins TRBV4-3 to TRBJ1-2, with D unclear. The CDR3 contains 15 residues. Germline V gives CDR1 LGHNA, CDR2 YSLEER. Trimming took 4 bases from V and 0 from J, leaving 12 bases between them. In DNA form, the CDR3 reads TGCGCCAGCAGCCCCGACATCTTGGCTAACTATGGCTACACCTTC. Translation gives CASSPDILANYGYTF.

The rearrangement links TRBV5-1 to TRBJ1-5, with TRBD1 matching 9 bases. The length of the CDR3 is 15 residues. Germline V gene data show CDR1 as SGHRS and CDR2 as YFSETQ. With 0 bases clipped from V and 6 bases from J, the junction kept 4 bases outside the gene matches. The CDR3 loop reads CASSLGQGEAQPQHF. The DNA for the CDR3 is TGCGCCAGCAGCTTGGGACAGGGGGAAGCTCAGCCCCAGCATTTT.

The chain couples TRBV19 to TRBJ1-2; 9 bases align to TRBD1. J was trimmed by 4 bases and V by 5 bases; bases with no gene match: 8. This CDR3 comprises 15 residues. Germline CDR1 reads LNHDA; CDR2 reads SQIVND (reference sequence). This CDR3 is CASSAGTGNSYGYTF. DNA for the CDR3: TGTGCCAGTAGTGCAGGGACAGGGAACAGCTATGGCTACACCTTC.

This rearrangement joins TRBV30 to TRBJ1-2, with D possibly being TRBD1 (6 bases). Germline V gene lookup returns CDR1 GTSNPN and CDR2 SVGIG (reference sequence). Trimming took 0 bases from V and 7 from J, leaving 9 bases between them. The CDR3 sequence is 12 residues long. The CDR3 sequence: CAWSVQGSGYTF. CDR3 in DNA: TGTGCCTGGAGTGTACAGGGCTCTGGCTACACCTTC.

The chain employs TRBV7-6 and TRBJ2-1; the D gene is possibly TRBD1 (7 bases). The CDR3 is made up of 15 amino acids. The V and J ends lost 5 bases and 12 bases respectively, with 23 bases between them. The germline V gene encodes CDR1 SGHVS and CDR2 FNYEAQ. The DNA of the CDR3 is TGTGCCAGCAGCCGGGAATCAGGGGGGATCCGAGGGCAGTTCTTC. Encoded protein: CASSRESGGIRGQFF.

The chain carries TRBV7-3 and TRBJ2-1; 15 nucleotides match TRBD2. Germline V CDR1 and CDR2: SGHTA, FQGTGA. The CDR3 sequence is 14 residues long. Trimming cost V 5 bases and J 15 bases; bases outside gene matches: 8. CDR3 sequence reads: CASSPGLAGGPVFF. The CDR3 DNA reads TGTGCCAGCAGCCCAGGACTAGCGGGAGGGCCGGTGTTCTTC.

This clone was found a few times. The genes are TRBV9 and TRBJ1-6; D is unclear. CDR3 length equals 14 residues. The germline CDR1 and CDR2 sequences are SGDLS and YYNGEE. V was clipped by 1 base and J by 7 bases, with 9 bases between them. CDR3: CASSVRQANSPLHF. In DNA form, the CDR3 reads TGTGCCAGCAGCGTACGCCAGGCCAATTCACCCCTCCACTTT.

This chain links TRBV23-1 with TRBJ1-5; no reliable D call. TRBV23-1 falls under the ORF class, with uncertain function. The ends were cut back, 8 bases at V and 2 bases at J, with 13 bases in the middle. The CDR3 totals 14 residues. CDR3 amino acids: CASLPGVRNQPQHF. The CDR3 DNA reads as TGCGCCAGCCTACCCGGGGTCCGCAATCAGCCCCAGCATTTT.

This CDR3 reads CASSPVRVFYGYTF. CDR3 DNA sequence: TGTGCCAGTAGCCCGGTGAGGGTCTTCTATGGCTACACCTTC. The rearrangement uses TRBV19 and TRBJ1-2; D gene unclear. CDR3 length equals 14 residues. V gave up 6 bases and J gave up 4 bases, with 15 bases separating them. Germline values: CDR1 LNHDA, CDR2 SQIVND (reference sequence).

This clone was detected only once. This rearrangement joins TRBV7-2 to TRBJ2-4; 12 bases fit TRBD1. This CDR3 has 15 residues. The ends lost 5 bases at V and 5 bases at J; junction bases unmatched: 4. Germline CDR1 and CDR2: SGHTA and FQGNSA. The CDR3 spells CASSRDRGRENIQYF. CDR3 bases: TGTGCCAGCAGCCGGGACAGGGGGCGAGAAAACATTCAGTACTTC.

The chain carries TRBV27 and TRBJ2-7; D not certain. This CDR3 has 11 amino acids. Trimming shortened V by 4 bases and J by 4 bases, and 5 bases separated the two germline ends. CDR1 and CDR2 from the germline V gene are MNHEY and SMNVEV (reference sequence). The CDR3, as DNA: TGTGCCAGCAGTTCCAGGTACGAGCAGTACTTC. This codes for CASSSRYEQYF.

The genes are TRBV5-1 and TRBJ1-3, with unresolved D. Trimming pared 4 bases from V and 3 bases from J, leaving 8 bases between. The CDR3 contains 13 residues. Germline CDR1 SGHRS, CDR2 YFSETQ. This chain's CDR3 is CASSPPGGNTIYF. CDR3 DNA: TGCGCCAGCAGCCCACCCGGTGGAAACACCATATATTTT.

The chain carries TRBV11-3 and TRBJ1-1; 7 positions match TRBD1. This CDR3 spans 16 amino acids. Looked up from germline, CDR1 is SGHNT and CDR2 is YENEEA. Trimming removed 5 bases from V and 5 bases from J; junction bases left unmatched: 14. CDR3 nucleotides: TGTGCCAGCAGCCCGAACAGTGCGAGGGGGCGGACTGAAGCTTTCTTT. Encoded protein: CASSPNSARGRTEAFF.

The rearrangement joins TRBV18 to TRBJ1-2; D gene uncertain. The CDR3 is 12 amino acids. V dropped 4 bases and J dropped 8 bases, with 11 bases sitting between them. Germline V lookup: CDR1 KGHSH, CDR2 LQKENI. Written as DNA, the CDR3 is TGTGCCAGCTCACTCCTTGCGGGAGGCTACACCTTC. Its protein product is CASSLLAGGYTF.

CDR3 nucleotide sequence: TGTGCCAGCAGCTTAGTATGGACAGATTCTGGGGCCAACGTCCTGACTTTC. Its translation: CASSLVWTDSGANVLTF. The J gene is TRBJ2-6, the V gene TRBV7-3, with D maybe TRBD1 (6 bases). The CDR3 runs 17 residues. Germline-derived CDR1 and CDR2 are SGHTA and FQGTGA. Trimming cost V 2 bases and J 1 base, with 12 bases left between them.

This clone occurred a few times. The chain employs TRBV2 and TRBJ2-2; tentatively, D is TRBD2 (5 bases). CDR1 is SNHLY and CDR2 is FYNNEI in the germline V gene. Trimming took 6 bases from V and 4 from J, leaving 12 bases between them. The CDR3 totals 14 residues. DNA for the CDR3: TGTGCCAGCAGGGGCGGGTTAGTCACCGGGGAGCTGTTTTTT. Translating it yields CASRGGLVTGELFF.

The J gene is TRBJ1-6, the V gene TRBV5-5; a possible D gene is TRBD1 (6 bases). Trimming left V 3 bases short and J 3 bases short, with 10 bases between. CDR1 is SGHKS, CDR2 YYEKEE, per germline (reference sequence). The CDR3 has 15 residues. The CDR3 spells CASSWTANYNSPLHF. As DNA, the CDR3 is TGTGCCAGCAGCTGGACAGCGAACTATAATTCACCCCTCCACTTT.

This chain links TRBV28 with TRBJ2-7; D is unclear. Trimming took 3 bases from V and 0 from J, leaving 9 bases between them. The CDR3 sequence is 14 residues long. Germline values: CDR1 MDHEN, CDR2 SYDVKM. As DNA, the CDR3 is TGTGCCAGCAGTTTGTGGGCGAGCTCCTACGAGCAGTACTTC. It yields the protein CASSLWASSYEQYF.

The chain has TRBV25-1 and TRBJ2-1; D may be TRBD2 (6 bases). The CDR3 is 16 amino acids. V was pared by 8 bases and J by 0 bases, with 17 bases between. Per germline, CDR1 MGHDK and CDR2 SYGVNS. CDR3 nucleotides: TGTGCCAGCTCAGTGAAAGGGAGGAGCTCCTACAATGAGCAGTTCTTC. This gives the protein CASSVKGRSSYNEQFF.